The entry below gives a single T cell receptor (beta chain) sequence along with its context. No antigen is known for it. Qualities for individual bases were not recorded, and no much larger clone is one base off. The data originate from a study of shared clonotypes between healthy human individuals (dated by TCRdb to the early 2020s). Background on the whole study: The cohort comprised a couple of women and a few men aged 18 to 49 years. Each donor's leukapheresis produced roughly between roughly 0.85 and 10 billion PBMCs. Libraries were prepared and TCR repertoires were sequenced by different laboratories using diverse techniques, in order to increase sequencing depth and limit assay-specific biases. To estimate repertoire size and how much clonotypes are shared between individuals, the study performed deep sequencing of blood TCR repertoires from roughly five healthy adults. For each donor, three plates each were used for CD4 naive and CD4 memory, two plates were used for CD8 naive, and one plate was used for CD8 memory.

On the study overall, not on this receptor specifically: Even with the large sequencing depth, rarefaction of the sorted-subset datasets indicated that sequencing was incomplete. Clonotypes shared by all four sorted-subset donors showed higher generation probabilities than non-shared clonotypes. Naive subsets generally had larger estimated clonotype richness than memory subsets did. Sampling was restricted to blood, and TCR repertoires in tissue are likely to differ from TCR repertoires in blood. About 5% of naive CD4, around 4% of naive CD8, approximately 2.2% of memory CD4, and 0.4% of memory CD8 clonotypes were shared across several donors. Based on pairwise subsampling, the degree of clonotype sharing among donors was expected to be affected by sequencing depth. Because the study included a small number of donors, the genetic and exposure-history diversity represented was limited.

Donors were healthy HIV-negative adults with no recently reported acute infections or vaccinations. All donors were Caucasian adults living in Nashville, Tennessee, USA. Magnetic negative selection was used to enrich CD4+ T cells, after which naive cells were positively selected on CD45RA and the negative fraction became the memory subset. Blood was collected by leukapheresis, and PBMCs were isolated by Ficoll-Histopaque density gradient centrifugation and then cryopreserved in liquid nitrogen vapor phase. Analytical flow cytometry was used to check the purity and quantity of each magnetically sorted T cell population. From each sorted fraction, genomic DNA was isolated and quantified by UV absorbance on a Nanodrop 2000c. TCR CDR3 regions were amplified from genomic DNA by multiplex PCR using the deep immunoSEQ assay. Extracted genomic DNA from each cell subset was spread evenly across all wells of several immunoSEQ 96-well plates, with each plate serving as a replicate. Each replicate PCR for sorted subsets received around 200 ng genomic DNA, equal to about 30,000 T cell genomes. The purified libraries were quantified using a Qubit 3.0 fluorometer, sized with a Bioanalyzer 2100, and then quantified again using the KAPA Library Quantification kit. Each immunoSEQ 96-well plate was sequenced on its own single-read 150-cycle Illumina NextSeq 550 flow cell. In the original analysis: Because only junctional sequences without quality scores were contained in the immunoSEQ output, filtering matching that applied to full-length reads could not be performed. Sequences were annotated with PyIR, a Python wrapper for IgBLAST v1.9, and V/J genes and CDR3 were assigned using IMGT germline references. Reads were filtered out if the reads had weak V/J assignments (E-value above 1e-6), no CDR3, stop codons, out-of-frame junctions, or ambiguous translated residues. V3J clonotypes were defined by identical inferred V gene, J gene, and CDR3 amino acid sequence. Percentage overlap between repertoires was calculated by dividing the number of shared unique clonotypes by the size of the smaller repertoire. Three approaches were used to assess repertoire richness: RTK rarefaction, the Chao1 estimator, and Recon v2.1 estimates of unobserved clonotypes. Generation probabilities for all TCRbeta clonotypes obtained by the gDNA method from several donors were computed using OLGA. Entries here come from immuneACCESS through TCRdb and include only in-frame sequences with V and J called. Some clones fail to appear in such tables; in the studies checked, an unresolved V gene covers under half of the shortfall, and the cause of the remainder is unknown. V and J calls and clone size are as listed in that table; D and trimming were resolved from the DNA. The sample table holds approximately 2.3 million clones, of which over 90% were seen once. 0.35% to 0.45% of the sample rests with the top ten.

For CDR1 and CDR2, the germline V gene lists MDHEN and SYDVKM. From cysteine to phenylalanine, the CDR3 is 13 amino acids long. Only the CDR3 portion is preserved as DNA: 39 bases, with reading frame beginning at the first base. Between the V and J ends, shortened by 6 bases and 4 bases respectively, the junction contains 12 bases. The material sequenced was naive CD4+ T cells from PBMCs. The cell subset or site label for this specimen denotes: CD45RA+ positively selected. This receptor was identified in a man between 18 and 35 years old in good health. Some clones in this sample may be carry-over from other donors' samples. The chain joins TRBV28 to TRBJ2-5; matching of 7 bases hints at TRBD1 as the D gene. CDR3 loop: CASRPGGTETQYF. The DNA sequence is given as TGTGCCAGCAGGCCAGGGGGGACAGAGACCCAGTACTTC.